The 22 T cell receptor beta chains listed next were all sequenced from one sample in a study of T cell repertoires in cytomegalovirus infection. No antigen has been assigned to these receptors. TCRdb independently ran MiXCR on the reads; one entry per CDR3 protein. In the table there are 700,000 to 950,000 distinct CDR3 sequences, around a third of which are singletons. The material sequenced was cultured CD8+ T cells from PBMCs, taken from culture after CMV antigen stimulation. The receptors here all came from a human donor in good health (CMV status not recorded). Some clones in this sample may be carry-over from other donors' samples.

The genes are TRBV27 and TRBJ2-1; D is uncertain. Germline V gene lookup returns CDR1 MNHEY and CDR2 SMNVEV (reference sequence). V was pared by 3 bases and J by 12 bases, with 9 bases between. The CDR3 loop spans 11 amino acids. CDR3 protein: CASSLGPLQFF. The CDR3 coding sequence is TGTGCCAGCAGTTTGGGTCCGTTGCAGTTCTTC.

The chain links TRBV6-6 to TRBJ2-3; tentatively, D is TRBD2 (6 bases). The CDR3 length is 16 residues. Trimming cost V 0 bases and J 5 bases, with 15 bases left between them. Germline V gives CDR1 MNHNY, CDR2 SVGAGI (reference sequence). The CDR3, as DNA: TGTGCCAGCAGTTACTCCAGCCGGGAGCCACTAGATACGCAGTATTTT. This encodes CASSYSSREPLDTQYF.

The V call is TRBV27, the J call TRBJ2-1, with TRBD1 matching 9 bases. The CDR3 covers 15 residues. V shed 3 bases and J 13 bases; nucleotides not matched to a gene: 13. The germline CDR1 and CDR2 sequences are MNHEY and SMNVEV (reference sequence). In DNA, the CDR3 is TGTGCCAGCAGTTTGTCGCCGACAGGGGGTTGGCCCCAGTTCTTC. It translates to CASSLSPTGGWPQFF.

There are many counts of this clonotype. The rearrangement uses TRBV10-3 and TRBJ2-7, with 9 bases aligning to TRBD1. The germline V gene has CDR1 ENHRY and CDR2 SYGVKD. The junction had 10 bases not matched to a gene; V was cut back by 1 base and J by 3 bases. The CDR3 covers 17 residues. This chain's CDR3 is CAISELSTGGLNYEQYF. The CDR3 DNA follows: TGTGCCATCAGTGAGTTAAGTACAGGGGGCTTGAACTACGAGCAGTACTTC.

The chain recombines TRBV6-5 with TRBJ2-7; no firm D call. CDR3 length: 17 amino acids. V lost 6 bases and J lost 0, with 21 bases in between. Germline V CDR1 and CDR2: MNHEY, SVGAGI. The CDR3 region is CASSPLPRRTSSYEQYV. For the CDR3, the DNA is TGTGCCAGCAGCCCGCTTCCCCGGAGAACCAGCTCCTACGAGCAGTACGTC.

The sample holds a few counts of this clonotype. The CDR3 protein is CASIPMDSDNEQFF. CDR3 DNA: TGTGCCAGCATCCCTATGGACAGCGACAATGAGCAGTTCTTC. The rearrangement joins TRBV6-2 or TRBV6-3 to TRBJ2-1; D might be TRBD1 (6 bases). The CDR3 is 14 amino acids. CDR1 and CDR2 from the germline V gene are MNHEY and SVGEGT. V was clipped by 7 bases and J by 5 bases, with 15 bases between them.

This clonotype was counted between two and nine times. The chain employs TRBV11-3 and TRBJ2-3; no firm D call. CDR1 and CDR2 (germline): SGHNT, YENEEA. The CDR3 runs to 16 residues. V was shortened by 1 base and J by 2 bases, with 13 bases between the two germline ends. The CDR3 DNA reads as TGTGCCAGCAGCTTAGTGGTCCGCCCTTCCACAGATACGCAGTATTTT. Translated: CASSLVVRPSTDTQYF.

The CDR3 loop is CASSRYRASNQPQHF. The CDR3 DNA reads as TGTGCCAGCAGTCGTTACAGAGCTAGCAATCAGCCCCAGCATTTT. The chain combines TRBV6-8 with TRBJ1-5; D gene ambiguous. There are 15 residues in the CDR3. V lost 5 bases and J 0 bases, leaving 11 bases between the germline ends. Germline loops: CDR1 MNHGY, CDR2 SAAAGT.

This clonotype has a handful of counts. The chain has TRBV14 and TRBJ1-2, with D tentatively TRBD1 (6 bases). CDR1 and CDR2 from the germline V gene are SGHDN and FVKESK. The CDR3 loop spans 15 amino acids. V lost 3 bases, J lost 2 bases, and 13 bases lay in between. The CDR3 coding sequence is TGTGCCAGCAGCCATCTTACAGGGATAAACTATGGCTACACCTTC. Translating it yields CASSHLTGINYGYTF.

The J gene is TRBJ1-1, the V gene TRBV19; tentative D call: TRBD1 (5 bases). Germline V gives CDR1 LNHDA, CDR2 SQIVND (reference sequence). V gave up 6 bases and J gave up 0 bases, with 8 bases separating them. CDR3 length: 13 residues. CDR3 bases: TGTGCCAGTAGGATGGGGCTGAACACTGAAGCTTTCTTT. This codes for CASRMGLNTEAFF.

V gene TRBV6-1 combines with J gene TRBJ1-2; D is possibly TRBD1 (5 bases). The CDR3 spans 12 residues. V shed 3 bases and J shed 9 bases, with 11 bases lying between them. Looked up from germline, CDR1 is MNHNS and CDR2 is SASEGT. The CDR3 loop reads CASSDRAVSYTF. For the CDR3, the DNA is TGTGCCAGCAGTGACAGGGCAGTTAGCTACACCTTC.

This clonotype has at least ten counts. This CDR3 is CASSLTQRSAGYEQYV. The DNA for the CDR3 is TGTGCCAGCAGTTTAACCCAGCGTTCAGCAGGCTACGAGCAGTACGTC. The V gene is TRBV27, the J gene TRBJ2-7, with D hard to call. V shed 2 bases and J shed 3 bases, with 17 bases lying between them. The CDR3 spans 16 residues. From germline, CDR1 is MNHEY and CDR2 SMNVEV (reference sequence).

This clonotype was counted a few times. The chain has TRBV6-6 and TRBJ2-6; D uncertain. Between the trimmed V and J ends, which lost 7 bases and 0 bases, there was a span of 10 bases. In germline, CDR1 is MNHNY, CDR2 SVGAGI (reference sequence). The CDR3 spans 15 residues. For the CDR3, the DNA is TGTGCCAGCAAGGCAGGAACCTCTGGGGCCAACGTCCTGACTTTC. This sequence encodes CASKAGTSGANVLTF.

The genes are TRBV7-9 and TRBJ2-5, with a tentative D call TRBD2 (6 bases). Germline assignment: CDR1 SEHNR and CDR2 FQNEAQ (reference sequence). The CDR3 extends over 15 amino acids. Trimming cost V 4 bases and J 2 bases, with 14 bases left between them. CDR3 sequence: CASSSIRRDQETQYF. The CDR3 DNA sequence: TGTGCCAGCAGCTCCATTAGGCGGGATCAAGAGACCCAGTACTTC.

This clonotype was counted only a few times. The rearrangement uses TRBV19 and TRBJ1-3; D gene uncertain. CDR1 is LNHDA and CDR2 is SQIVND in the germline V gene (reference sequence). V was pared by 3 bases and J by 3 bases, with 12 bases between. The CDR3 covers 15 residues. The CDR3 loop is CASSIVFGVGNTIYF. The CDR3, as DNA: TGTGCCAGTAGTATCGTCTTCGGGGTTGGAAACACCATATATTTT.

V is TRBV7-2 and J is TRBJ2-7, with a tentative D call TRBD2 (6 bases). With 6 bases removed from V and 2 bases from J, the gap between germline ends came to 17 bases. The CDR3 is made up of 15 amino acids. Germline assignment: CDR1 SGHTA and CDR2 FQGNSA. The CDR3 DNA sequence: TGTGCCAGCAGTTACCCCGGGAGTCTCCCCTACGAGCAGTACGTC. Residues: CASSYPGSLPYEQYV.

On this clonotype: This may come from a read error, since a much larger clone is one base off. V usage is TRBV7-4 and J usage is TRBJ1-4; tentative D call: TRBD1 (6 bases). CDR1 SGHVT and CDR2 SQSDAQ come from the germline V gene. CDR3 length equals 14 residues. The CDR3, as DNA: TGTGCCGGCAGCCTTCCGGGACACCTCGAAAAACTGTTTTTT. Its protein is CAGSLPGHLEKLFF.

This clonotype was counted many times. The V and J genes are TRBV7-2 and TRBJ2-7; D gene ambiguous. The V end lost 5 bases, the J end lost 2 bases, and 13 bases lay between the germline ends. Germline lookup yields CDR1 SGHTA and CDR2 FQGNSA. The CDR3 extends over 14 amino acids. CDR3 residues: CASSLDPMAYEQYV. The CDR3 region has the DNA TGTGCCAGCAGCCTAGACCCTATGGCCTACGAGCAGTACGTC.

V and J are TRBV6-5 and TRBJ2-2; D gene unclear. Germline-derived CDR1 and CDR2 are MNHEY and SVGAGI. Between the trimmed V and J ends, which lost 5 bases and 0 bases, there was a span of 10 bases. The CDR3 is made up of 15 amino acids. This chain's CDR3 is CASSMAPTNTGELFF. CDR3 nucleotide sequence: TGTGCCAGCAGTATGGCCCCGACGAACACCGGGGAGCTGTTTTTT.

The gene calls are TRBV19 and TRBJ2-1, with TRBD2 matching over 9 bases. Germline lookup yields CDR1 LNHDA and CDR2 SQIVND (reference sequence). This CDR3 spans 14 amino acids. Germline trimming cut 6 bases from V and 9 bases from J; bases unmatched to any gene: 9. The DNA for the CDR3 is TGTGCCAGTAGGCGGGCTAGCGGGGACCTTGAGCAGTTCTTC. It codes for CASRRASGDLEQFF.

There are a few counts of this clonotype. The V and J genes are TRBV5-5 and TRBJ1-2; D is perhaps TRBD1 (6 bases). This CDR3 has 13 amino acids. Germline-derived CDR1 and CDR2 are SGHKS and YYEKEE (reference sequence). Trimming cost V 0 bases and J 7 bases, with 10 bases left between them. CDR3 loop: CASSLGGARGYTF. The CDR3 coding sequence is TGTGCCAGCAGCTTGGGGGGGGCTCGTGGCTACACCTTC.

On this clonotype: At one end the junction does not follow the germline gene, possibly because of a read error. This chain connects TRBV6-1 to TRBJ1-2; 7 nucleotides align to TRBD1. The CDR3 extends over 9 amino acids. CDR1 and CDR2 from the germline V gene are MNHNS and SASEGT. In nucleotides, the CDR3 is TGTGCCAGCATTCCGGGACAGTTTTTC. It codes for CASIPGQFF.